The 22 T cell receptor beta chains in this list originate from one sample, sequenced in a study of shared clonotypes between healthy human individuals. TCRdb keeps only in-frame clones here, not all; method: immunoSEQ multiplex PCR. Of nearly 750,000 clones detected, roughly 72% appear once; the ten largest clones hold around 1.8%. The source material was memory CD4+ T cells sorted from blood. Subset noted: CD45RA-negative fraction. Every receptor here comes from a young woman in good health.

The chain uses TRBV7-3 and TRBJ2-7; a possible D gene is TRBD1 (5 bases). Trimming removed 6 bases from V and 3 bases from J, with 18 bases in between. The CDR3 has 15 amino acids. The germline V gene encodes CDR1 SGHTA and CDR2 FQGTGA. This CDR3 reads CASRSATETVYEQYF. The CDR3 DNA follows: TGTGCCAGCAGGTCCGCGACAGAGACGGTCTACGAGCAGTACTTC.

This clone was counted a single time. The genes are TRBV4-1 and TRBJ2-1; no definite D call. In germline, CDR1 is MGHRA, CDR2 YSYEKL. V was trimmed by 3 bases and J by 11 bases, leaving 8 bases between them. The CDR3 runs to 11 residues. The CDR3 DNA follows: TGCGCCAGCAGCCACGAACACCAGCAGTTCTTC. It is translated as CASSHEHQQFF.

CDR3 nucleotide sequence: TGCGCCAGCAGCCAAGCGATGCGGGGGGGTAGGTACGAGCAGTACTTC. Protein product: CASSQAMRGGRYEQYF. V gene TRBV4-1 combines with J gene TRBJ2-7, with 9 nucleotides matching TRBD2. Germline lookup yields CDR1 MGHRA and CDR2 YSYEKL. This CDR3 has 16 amino acids. The J segment lost 4 bases and the V segment lost 1 base, leaving 8 bases of the junction unmatched.

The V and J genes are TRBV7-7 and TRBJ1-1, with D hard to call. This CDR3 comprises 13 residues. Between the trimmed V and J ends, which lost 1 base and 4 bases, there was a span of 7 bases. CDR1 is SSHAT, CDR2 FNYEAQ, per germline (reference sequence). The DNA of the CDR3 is TGTGCCAGCAGCTTAGACGGGTCCACTGAAGCTTTCTTT. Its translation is CASSLDGSTEAFF.

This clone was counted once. The CDR3 DNA reads TGTGCCAGTGATCCGGGACAGGGTTCCTACGAGCAGTACTTC. It encodes CASDPGQGSYEQYF. V is TRBV19 and J is TRBJ2-7, with TRBD1 matching over 9 bases. The germline CDR1 and CDR2 sequences are LNHDA and SQIVND (reference sequence). Germline trimming cut 8 bases from V and 1 base from J; bases unmatched to any gene: 6. CDR3 length equals 14 residues.

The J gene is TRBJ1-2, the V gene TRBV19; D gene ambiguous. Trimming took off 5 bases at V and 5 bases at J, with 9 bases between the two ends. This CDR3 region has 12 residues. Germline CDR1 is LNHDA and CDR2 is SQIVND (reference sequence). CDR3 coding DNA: TGTGCCAGTAGTGAGGCAGTGTATGGCTACACCTTC. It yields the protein CASSEAVYGYTF.

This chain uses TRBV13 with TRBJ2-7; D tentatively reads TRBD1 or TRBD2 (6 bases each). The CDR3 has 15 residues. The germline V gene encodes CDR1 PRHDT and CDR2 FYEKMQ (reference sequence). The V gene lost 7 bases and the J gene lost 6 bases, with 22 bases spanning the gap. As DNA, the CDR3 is TGTGCCAGCAAAGGGGGGACGGACCCGCATCTCGAGCAGTACTTC. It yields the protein CASKGGTDPHLEQYF.

The CDR3 DNA reads TGTGCCAGCAGCTTAGCCCCGGCACTAGCGGGGACTCCATACGAGCAGTACTTC. Encoded protein: CASSLAPALAGTPYEQYF. The chain links TRBV7-2 to TRBJ2-7, with 10 bases lining up with TRBD2. This CDR3 region has 18 residues. Germline V gene sequence: CDR1 SGHTA, CDR2 FQGNSA. V lost 0 bases to trimming and J lost 4 bases; unmatched junction nucleotides: 12.

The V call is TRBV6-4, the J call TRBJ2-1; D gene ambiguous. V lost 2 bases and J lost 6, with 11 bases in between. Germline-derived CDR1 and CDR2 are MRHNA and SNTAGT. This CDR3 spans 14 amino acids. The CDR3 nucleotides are TGTGCCAGCAGTGACCCCGGTAGGGTCAATGAGCAGTTCTTC. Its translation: CASSDPGRVNEQFF.

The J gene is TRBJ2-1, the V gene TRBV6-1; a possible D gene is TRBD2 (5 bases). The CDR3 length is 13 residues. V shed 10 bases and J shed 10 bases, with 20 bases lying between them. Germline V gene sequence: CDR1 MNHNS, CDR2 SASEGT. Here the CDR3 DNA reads TGTGCCACCAAGGCCCCCCTAGCCGTCGAGCAGTTCTTC. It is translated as CATKAPLAVEQFF.

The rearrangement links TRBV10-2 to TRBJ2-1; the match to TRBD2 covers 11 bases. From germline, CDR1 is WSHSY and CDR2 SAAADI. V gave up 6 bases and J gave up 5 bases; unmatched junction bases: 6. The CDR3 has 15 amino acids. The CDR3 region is CASRIAGGLDNEQFF. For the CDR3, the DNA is TGCGCCAGCAGGATAGCGGGAGGGCTGGACAATGAGCAGTTCTTC.

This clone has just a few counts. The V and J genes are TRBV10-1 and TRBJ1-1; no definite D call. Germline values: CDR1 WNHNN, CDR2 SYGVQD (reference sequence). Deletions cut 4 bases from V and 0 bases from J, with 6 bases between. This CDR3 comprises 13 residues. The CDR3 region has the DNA TGCGCCAGCAGTGCCAAAATGAACACTGAAGCTTTCTTT. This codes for CASSAKMNTEAFF.

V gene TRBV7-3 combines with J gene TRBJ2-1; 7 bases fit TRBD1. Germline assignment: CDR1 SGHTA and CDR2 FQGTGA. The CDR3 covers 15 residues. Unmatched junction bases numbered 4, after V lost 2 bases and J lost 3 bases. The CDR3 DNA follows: TGTGCCAGCAGCTTAGACAGGGCTGACTACAATGAGCAGTTCTTC. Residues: CASSLDRADYNEQFF.

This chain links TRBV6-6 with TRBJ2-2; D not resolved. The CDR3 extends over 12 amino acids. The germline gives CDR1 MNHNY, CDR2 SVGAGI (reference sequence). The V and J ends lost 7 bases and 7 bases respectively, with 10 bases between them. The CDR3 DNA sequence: TGTGCCAGCATTGGATGTGGCGGGGAGCTGTTTTTT. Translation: CASIGCGGELFF.

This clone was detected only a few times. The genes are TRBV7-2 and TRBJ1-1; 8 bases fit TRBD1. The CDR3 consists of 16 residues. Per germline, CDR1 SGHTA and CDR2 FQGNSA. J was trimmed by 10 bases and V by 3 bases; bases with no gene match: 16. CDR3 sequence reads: CASSFKSVYRGDRAFF. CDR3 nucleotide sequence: TGTGCCAGCAGCTTTAAGTCGGTTTACAGGGGGGATCGAGCTTTCTTT.

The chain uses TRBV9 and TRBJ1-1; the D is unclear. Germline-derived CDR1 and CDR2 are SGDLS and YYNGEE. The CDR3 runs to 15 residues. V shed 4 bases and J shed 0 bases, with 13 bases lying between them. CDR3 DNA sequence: TGTGCCAGCAGCCCGAGTGGGAACATGAACACTGAAGCTTTCTTT. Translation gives CASSPSGNMNTEAFF.

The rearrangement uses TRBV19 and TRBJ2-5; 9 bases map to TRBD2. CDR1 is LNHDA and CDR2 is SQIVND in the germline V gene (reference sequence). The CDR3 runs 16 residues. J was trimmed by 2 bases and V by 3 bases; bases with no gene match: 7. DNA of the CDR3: TGTGCCAGTAGTATTGGGACTAGCAGGACTCAAGAGACCCAGTACTTC. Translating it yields CASSIGTSRTQETQYF.

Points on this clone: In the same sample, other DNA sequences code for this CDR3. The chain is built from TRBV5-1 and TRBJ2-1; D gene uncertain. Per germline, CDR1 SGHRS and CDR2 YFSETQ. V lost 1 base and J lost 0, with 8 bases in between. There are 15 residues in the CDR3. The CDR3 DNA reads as TGCGCCAGCAGCTTGACTACGAGCTCCTACAATGAGCAGTTCTTC. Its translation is CASSLTTSSYNEQFF. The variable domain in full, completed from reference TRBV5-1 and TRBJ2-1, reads KAGVTQTPRYLIKTRGQQVTLSCSPISGHRSVSWYQQTPGQGLQFLFEYFSETQRNKGNFPGRFSGRQFSNSRSEMNVSTLELGDSALYLCASSLTTSSYNEQFFGPGTRLTVL.

The chain's CDR3 is CASSTRDGNQPQHF. The CDR3 DNA reads as TGTGCCAGCAGCACCAGGGATGGCAATCAGCCCCAGCATTTT. The chain links TRBV7-8 to TRBJ1-5; tentative D call: TRBD1 (5 bases). The CDR3 totals 14 residues. The V gene's germline CDR1 is SGHVS and CDR2 FQNEAQ. V lost 5 bases and J 2 bases, leaving 10 bases between the germline ends. The complete variable domain, with remaining parts taken from reference TRBV7-8 and TRBJ1-5, reads GAGVSQSPRYKVAKRGQDVALRCDPISGHVSLFWYQQALGQGPEFLTYFQNEAQLDKSGLPSDRFFAERPEGSVSTLKIQRTQQEDSAVYLCASSTRDGNQPQHFGDGTRLSIL.

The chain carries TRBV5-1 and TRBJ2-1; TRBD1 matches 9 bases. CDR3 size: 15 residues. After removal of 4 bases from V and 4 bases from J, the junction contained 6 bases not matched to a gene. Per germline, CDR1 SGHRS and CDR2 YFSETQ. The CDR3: CASSIGDRDYNEQFF. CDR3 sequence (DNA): TGCGCCAGCAGCATCGGGGACAGGGATTACAATGAGCAGTTCTTC.

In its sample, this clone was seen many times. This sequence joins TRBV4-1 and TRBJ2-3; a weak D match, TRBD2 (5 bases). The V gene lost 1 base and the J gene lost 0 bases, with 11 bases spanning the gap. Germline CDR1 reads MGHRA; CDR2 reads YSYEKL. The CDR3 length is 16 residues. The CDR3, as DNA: TGCGCCAGCAGCCAAGTGGACGGAGGTAGCACAGATACGCAGTATTTT. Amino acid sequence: CASSQVDGGSTDTQYF.

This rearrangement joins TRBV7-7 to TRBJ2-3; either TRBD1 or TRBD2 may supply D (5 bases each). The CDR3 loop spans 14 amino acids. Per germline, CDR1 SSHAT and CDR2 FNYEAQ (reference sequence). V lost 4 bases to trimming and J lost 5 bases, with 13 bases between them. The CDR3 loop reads CASSSTAGGDTQYF. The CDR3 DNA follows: TGTGCCAGCAGCTCGACAGCTGGGGGAGATACGCAGTATTTT.